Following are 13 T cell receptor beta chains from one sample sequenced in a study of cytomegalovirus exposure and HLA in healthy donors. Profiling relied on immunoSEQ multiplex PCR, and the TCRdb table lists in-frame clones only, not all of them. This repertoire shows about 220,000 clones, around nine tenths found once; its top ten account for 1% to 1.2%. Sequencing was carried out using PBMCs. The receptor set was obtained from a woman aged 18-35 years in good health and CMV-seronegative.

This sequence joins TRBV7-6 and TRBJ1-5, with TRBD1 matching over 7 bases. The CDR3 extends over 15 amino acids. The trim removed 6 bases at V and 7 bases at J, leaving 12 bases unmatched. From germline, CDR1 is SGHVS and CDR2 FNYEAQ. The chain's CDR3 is CASSREPDRAQPQHF. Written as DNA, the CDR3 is TGTGCCAGCAGTCGGGAACCCGACAGGGCCCAGCCCCAGCATTTT.

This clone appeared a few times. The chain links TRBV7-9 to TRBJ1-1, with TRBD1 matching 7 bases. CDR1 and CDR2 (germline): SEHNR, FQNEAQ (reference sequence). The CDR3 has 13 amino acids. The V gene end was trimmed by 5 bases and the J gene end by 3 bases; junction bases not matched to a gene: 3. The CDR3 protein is CASSPTGYTEAFF. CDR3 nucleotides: TGTGCCAGCAGCCCGACAGGGTACACTGAAGCTTTCTTT.

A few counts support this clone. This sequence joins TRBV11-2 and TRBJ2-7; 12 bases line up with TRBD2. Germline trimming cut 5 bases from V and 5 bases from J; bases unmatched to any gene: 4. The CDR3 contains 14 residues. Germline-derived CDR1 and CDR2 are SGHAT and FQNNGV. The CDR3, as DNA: TGTGCCAGCAGCCTGGGACTAGCGGGTCACGAGCAGTACTTC. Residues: CASSLGLAGHEQYF.

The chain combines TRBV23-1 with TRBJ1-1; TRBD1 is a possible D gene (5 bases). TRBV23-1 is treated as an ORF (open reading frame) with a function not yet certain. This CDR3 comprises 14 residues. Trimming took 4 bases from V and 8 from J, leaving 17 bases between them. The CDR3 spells CASSPGSEGPEAFF. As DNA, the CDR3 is TGCGCCAGCAGTCCCGGGTCGGAGGGGCCCGAAGCTTTCTTT.

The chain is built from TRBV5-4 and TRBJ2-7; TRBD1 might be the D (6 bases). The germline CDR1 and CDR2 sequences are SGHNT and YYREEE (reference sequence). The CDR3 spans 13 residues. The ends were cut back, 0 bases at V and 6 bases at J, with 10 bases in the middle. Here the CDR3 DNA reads TGTGCCAGCAGCTTGGGTTCAGGGGTCGAGCAGTACTTC. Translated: CASSLGSGVEQYF.

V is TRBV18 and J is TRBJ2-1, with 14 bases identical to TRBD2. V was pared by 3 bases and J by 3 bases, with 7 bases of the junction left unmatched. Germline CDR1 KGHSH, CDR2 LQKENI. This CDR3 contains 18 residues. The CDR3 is CASSPAGLAGVGYNEQFF. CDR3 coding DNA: TGTGCCAGCTCACCCGCGGGACTAGCGGGAGTCGGCTACAATGAGCAGTTCTTC.

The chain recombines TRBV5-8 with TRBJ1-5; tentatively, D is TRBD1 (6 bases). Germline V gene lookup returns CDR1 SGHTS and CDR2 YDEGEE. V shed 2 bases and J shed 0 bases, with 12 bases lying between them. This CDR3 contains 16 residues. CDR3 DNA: TGTGCCAGCAGCTTCTTGGGGGCTTATAGCAATCAGCCCCAGCATTTT. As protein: CASSFLGAYSNQPQHF.

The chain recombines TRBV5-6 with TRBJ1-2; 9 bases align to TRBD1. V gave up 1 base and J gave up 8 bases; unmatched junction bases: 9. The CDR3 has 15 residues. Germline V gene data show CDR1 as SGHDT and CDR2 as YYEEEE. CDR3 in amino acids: CASSLPNRGLGGYTF. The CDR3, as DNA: TGTGCCAGCAGCTTGCCAAACAGGGGGCTGGGGGGCTACACCTTC.

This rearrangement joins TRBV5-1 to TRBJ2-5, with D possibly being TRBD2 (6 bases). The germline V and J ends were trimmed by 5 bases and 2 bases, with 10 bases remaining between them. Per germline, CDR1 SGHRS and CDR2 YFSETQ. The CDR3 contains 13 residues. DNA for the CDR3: TGCGCCAGCAGAGGTAGCGGACAAGAGACCCAGTACTTC. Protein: CASRGSGQETQYF.

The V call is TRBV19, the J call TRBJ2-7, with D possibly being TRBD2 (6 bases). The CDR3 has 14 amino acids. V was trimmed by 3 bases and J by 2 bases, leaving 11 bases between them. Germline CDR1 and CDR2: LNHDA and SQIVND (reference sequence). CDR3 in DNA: TGTGCCAGTAGTATTGGTCCGGGGGCCTACGAGCAGTACTTC. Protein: CASSIGPGAYEQYF.

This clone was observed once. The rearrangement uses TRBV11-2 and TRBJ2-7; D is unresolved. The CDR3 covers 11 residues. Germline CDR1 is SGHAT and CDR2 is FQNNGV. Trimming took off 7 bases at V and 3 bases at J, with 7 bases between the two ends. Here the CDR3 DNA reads TGTGCCAGCACCCCCGGCTACGAGCAGTACTTC. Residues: CASTPGYEQYF. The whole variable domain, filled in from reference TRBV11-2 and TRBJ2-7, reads EAGVAQSPRYKIIEKRQSVAFWCNPISGHATLYWYQQILGQGPKLLIQFQNNGVVDDSQLPKDRFSAERLKGVDSTLKIQPAKLEDSAVYLCASTPGYEQYFGPGTRLTVT.

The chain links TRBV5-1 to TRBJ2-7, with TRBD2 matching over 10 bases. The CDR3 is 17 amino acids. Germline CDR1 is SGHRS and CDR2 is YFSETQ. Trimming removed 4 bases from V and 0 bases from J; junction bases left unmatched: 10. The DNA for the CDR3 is TGCGCCAGCAGCGGGCCCGGGACTAGCGATGTCTCCTACGAGCAGTACTTC. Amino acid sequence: CASSGPGTSDVSYEQYF.

This CDR3 reads CASSRDTRNTEAFF. The CDR3 DNA reads as TGTGCCAGTAGTCGGGACACCCGGAACACTGAAGCTTTCTTT. The chain recombines TRBV19 with TRBJ1-1, with a tentative D call TRBD1 (6 bases). V shed 5 bases and J shed 1 base, with 11 bases lying between them. CDR1 is LNHDA and CDR2 is SQIVND in the germline V gene (reference sequence). The CDR3 spans 14 residues.